These T cell receptor beta chains were read from a single sample in a study of T cell responses to AZD1222 COVID-19 vaccine. Profiling relied on immunoSEQ multiplex PCR, and the TCRdb table lists in-frame clones only, not all of them. The data show approximately 79,000 clones, roughly 85% seen once. The sequenced sample was peripheral blood, obtained on day 0 of AZD1222 vaccination. The source is an adult in good health. The CDR3 runs from the conserved cysteine through the conserved F or W.

v_call: TRBV12-3/TRBV12-4; cdr3_length: 12; j_call: TRBJ1-1; cdr3_aa: CASSTPNTEAFF
v_call: TRBV9; cdr3_length: 15; j_call: TRBJ2-5; cdr3_aa: CASSVASGSRETQYF
v_call: TRBV27; cdr3_length: 16; j_call: TRBJ1-5; cdr3_aa: CASRDGGPYSNQPQHF
v_call: TRBV5-1; cdr3_length: 12; j_call: TRBJ2-1; cdr3_aa: CASSWAGDEQFF
v_call: TRBV6-2/TRBV6-3; cdr3_length: 15; j_call: TRBJ2-2; cdr3_aa: CASRYRDRDTGELFF
v_call: TRBV5-1; cdr3_length: 15; j_call: TRBJ2-3; cdr3_aa: CASSLKAASTDTQYF
v_call: TRBV7-9; cdr3_length: 14; j_call: TRBJ1-2; cdr3_aa: CASSLGTAGDGYTF
v_call: TRBV11-2; cdr3_length: 13; j_call: TRBJ2-7; cdr3_aa: CASSLVTGYEQYF
v_call: TRBV7-2; cdr3_length: 14; j_call: TRBJ1-2; cdr3_aa: CASSLDRGMRGYTF
v_call: TRBV7-9; cdr3_length: 13; j_call: TRBJ1-1; cdr3_aa: CASSFRWSTEAFF
v_call: TRBV7-9; cdr3_length: 19; j_call: TRBJ1-4; cdr3_aa: CASSSPTGQGRRVTEKLFF
v_call: TRBV12-3/TRBV12-4; cdr3_length: 13; j_call: TRBJ2-1; cdr3_aa: CASSLYSYNEQFF
v_call: TRBV4-2; cdr3_length: 15; j_call: TRBJ2-7; cdr3_aa: CASSQGAGVGYEQYF
v_call: TRBV6-5; cdr3_length: 15; j_call: TRBJ2-1; cdr3_aa: CASTEGVGGPDEQFF
v_call: TRBV6-1; cdr3_length: 15; j_call: TRBJ2-5; cdr3_aa: CASSEAAGSQETQYF
v_call: TRBV24-1; cdr3_length: 14; j_call: TRBJ1-2; cdr3_aa: CATSDLRTGGGYTF
v_call: TRBV28; cdr3_length: 16; j_call: TRBJ1-2; cdr3_aa: CASSHLDWTENYGYTF
v_call: TRBV2; cdr3_length: 13; j_call: TRBJ1-5; cdr3_aa: CASSSGGNQPQHF
v_call: TRBV4-2; cdr3_length: 16; j_call: TRBJ2-3; cdr3_aa: CASSQRAGSSTDTQYF
v_call: TRBV7-9; cdr3_length: 14; j_call: TRBJ2-2; cdr3_aa: CASRPPSDTGELFF
v_call: TRBV18; cdr3_length: 14; j_call: TRBJ1-4; cdr3_aa: CASSPQGEIGKLFF
v_call: TRBV19; cdr3_length: 13; j_call: TRBJ2-3; cdr3_aa: CASSIGRPDTQYF
v_call: TRBV7-2; cdr3_length: 17; j_call: TRBJ1-4; cdr3_aa: CASSFLPGQRTNEKLFF
v_call: TRBV11-3; cdr3_length: 12; j_call: TRBJ2-7; cdr3_aa: CASSLVSYEQYF
v_call: TRBV9; cdr3_length: 15; j_call: TRBJ1-5; cdr3_aa: CASSVAGVRDQPQHF
v_call: TRBV7-3; cdr3_length: 15; j_call: TRBJ2-1; cdr3_aa: CASSEQAPSYNEQFF
v_call: TRBV11-2; cdr3_length: 16; j_call: TRBJ2-2; cdr3_aa: CASSLVRAGNTGELFF
v_call: TRBV7-3; cdr3_length: 15; j_call: TRBJ1-2; cdr3_aa: CASSLRAGISYGYTF
v_call: TRBV19; cdr3_length: 17; j_call: TRBJ2-2; cdr3_aa: CAISQKPGRVGTGELFF
v_call: TRBV7-2; cdr3_length: 15; j_call: TRBJ2-7; cdr3_aa: CASSQSGRYGHEQYF
v_call: TRBV7-9; cdr3_length: 13; j_call: TRBJ2-7; cdr3_aa: CASSSRTAYEQYF
v_call: TRBV7-9; cdr3_length: 12; j_call: TRBJ2-7; cdr3_aa: CASSFTSNEQYF
v_call: TRBV28; cdr3_length: 15; j_call: TRBJ1-1; cdr3_aa: CASSSRTGLPTEAFF
v_call: TRBV5-1; cdr3_length: 14; j_call: TRBJ2-1; cdr3_aa: CASSLRQGINEQFF
v_call: TRBV4-1; cdr3_length: 14; j_call: TRBJ2-5; cdr3_aa: CASSLPTDQETQYF
v_call: TRBV29-1; cdr3_length: 13; j_call: TRBJ1-5; cdr3_aa: CSFQRGTNQPQHF
v_call: TRBV28; cdr3_length: 16; j_call: TRBJ2-7; cdr3_aa: CASSSTGTGGSYEQYF
v_call: TRBV6-2/TRBV6-3; cdr3_length: 15; j_call: TRBJ2-1; cdr3_aa: CASSSLRVRRDEQFF
v_call: TRBV28; cdr3_length: 13; j_call: TRBJ1-6; cdr3_aa: CASRTGAGSPLHF
v_call: TRBV5-1; cdr3_length: 15; j_call: TRBJ1-5; cdr3_aa: CASSLEPGGDQPQHF
v_call: TRBV5-1; cdr3_length: 13; j_call: TRBJ2-7; cdr3_aa: CASSYTGGYEQYF
v_call: TRBV28; cdr3_length: 16; j_call: TRBJ2-5; cdr3_aa: CASSLSLRSGQETQYF
v_call: TRBV28; cdr3_length: 12; j_call: TRBJ2-1; cdr3_aa: CASWADPNEQFF
v_call: TRBV6-6; cdr3_length: 16; j_call: TRBJ2-5; cdr3_aa: CASSPPMGGPRETQYF
v_call: TRBV27; cdr3_length: 15; j_call: TRBJ1-1; cdr3_aa: CASRSHRGINTEAFF